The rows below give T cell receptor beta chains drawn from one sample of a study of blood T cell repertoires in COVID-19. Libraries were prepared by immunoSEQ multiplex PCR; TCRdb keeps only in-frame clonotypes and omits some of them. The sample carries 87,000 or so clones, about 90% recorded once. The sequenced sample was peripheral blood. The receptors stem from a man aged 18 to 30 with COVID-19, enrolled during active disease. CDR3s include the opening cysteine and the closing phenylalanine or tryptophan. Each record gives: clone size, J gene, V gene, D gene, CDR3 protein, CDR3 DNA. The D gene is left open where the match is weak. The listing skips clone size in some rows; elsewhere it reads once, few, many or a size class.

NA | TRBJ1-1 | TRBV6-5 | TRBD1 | CASSYSTGGTEAFF | TGTGCCAGCAGTTACTCGACAGGGGGCACTGAAGCTTTCTTT
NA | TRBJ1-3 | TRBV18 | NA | CASSRGSGNTIYF | TGTGCCAGCTCTCGGGGCTCTGGAAACACCATATATTTT
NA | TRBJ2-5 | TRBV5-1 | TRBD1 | CASSARTGETQYF | TGCGCCAGCAGCGCGAGGACAGGGGAGACCCAGTACTTC
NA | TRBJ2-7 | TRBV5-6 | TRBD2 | CASSLVEAGGGYEQYF | TGTGCCAGCAGCTTGGTAGAGGCGGGAGGAGGCTACGAGCAGTACTTC
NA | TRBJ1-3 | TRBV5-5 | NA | CATSEPGNTIYF | TGTGCCACCTCCGAGCCGGGAAACACCATATATTTT
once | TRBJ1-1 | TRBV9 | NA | CASSVDRATEAFF | TGTGCCAGCAGCGTAGACAGGGCCACTGAAGCTTTCTTT
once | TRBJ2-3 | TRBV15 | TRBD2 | CATSRPGLAGEEYF | TGTGCCACCAGCAGACCGGGACTAGCGGGGGAGGAGTATTTT
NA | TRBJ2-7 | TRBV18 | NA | CASSSAGADEQYF | TGTGCCAGCTCTTCGGCAGGGGCGGACGAGCAGTACTTC
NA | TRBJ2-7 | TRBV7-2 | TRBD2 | CASSFGSGSSYEQYF | TGTGCCAGCAGCTTTGGTAGCGGGAGCTCCTACGAGCAGTACTTC
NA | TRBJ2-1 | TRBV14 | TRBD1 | CASSYSDRGEQFF | TGTGCCAGCAGCTATAGCGACAGGGGTGAGCAGTTCTTC
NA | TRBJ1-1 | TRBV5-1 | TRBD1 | CASSLFQGAGNEAFF | TGCGCCAGCAGCTTGTTTCAGGGGGCCGGGAATGAAGCTTTCTTT
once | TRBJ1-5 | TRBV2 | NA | CASSEARGAGQPQHF | TGTGCCAGCAGTGAAGCGCGGGGCGCAGGACAGCCCCAGCATTTT
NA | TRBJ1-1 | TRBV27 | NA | CASSLYLNAGTEAFF | TGTGCCAGCAGTTTATACCTTAACGCGGGCACTGAAGCTTTCTTT
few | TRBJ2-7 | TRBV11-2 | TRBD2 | CASSFSLLTSGSAEQYF | TGTGCCAGCAGCTTTAGCCTCTTGACTAGCGGGAGTGCCGAGCAGTACTTC
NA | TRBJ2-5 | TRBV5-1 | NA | CASSLVRGFKETQYF | TGCGCCAGCAGCTTGGTTCGGGGGTTCAAAGAGACCCAGTACTTC
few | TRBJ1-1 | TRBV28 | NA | CASISTGRTGTEAFF | TGTGCCAGCATCTCGACGGGGCGTACAGGGACTGAAGCTTTCTTT